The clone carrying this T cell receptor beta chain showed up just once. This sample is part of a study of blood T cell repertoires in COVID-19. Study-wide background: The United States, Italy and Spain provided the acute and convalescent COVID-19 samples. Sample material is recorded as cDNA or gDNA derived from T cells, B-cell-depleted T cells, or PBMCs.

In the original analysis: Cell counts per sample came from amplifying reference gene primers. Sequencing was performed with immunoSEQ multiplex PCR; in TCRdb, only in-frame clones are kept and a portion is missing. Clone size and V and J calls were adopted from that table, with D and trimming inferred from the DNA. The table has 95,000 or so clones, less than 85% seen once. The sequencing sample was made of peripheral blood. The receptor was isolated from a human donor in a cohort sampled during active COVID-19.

The CDR3 DNA sequence: TGTGCCAGCAGGCCGCGGAGGGGAAGTGAGAACACTGAAGCTTTCTTT. This gives the protein CASRPRRGSENTEAFF. This chain uses TRBV27 with TRBJ1-1; tentatively, D is TRBD1 (5 bases). Germline V lookup: CDR1 MNHEY, CDR2 SMNVEV (reference sequence). The V gene lost 6 bases and the J gene lost 1 base, with 18 bases spanning the gap. The CDR3 covers 16 residues.